This T cell receptor beta chain comes out of a study of shared clonotypes between healthy human individuals. V dropped 5 bases and J dropped 9 bases, with 11 bases sitting between them. Germline V gene sequence: CDR1 MNHEY, CDR2 SVGAGI. The CDR3 has 12 residues. Clones were read by immunoSEQ multiplex PCR, and TCRdb kept only the in-frame ones, dropping some. The table shows about 680,000 clones, with around 90% occurring only once. Cells designated naive CD8 were CD45RO-negative and were positively selected for CCR7, with terminally differentiated effector memory CD45RA+ cells excluded. This clonotype was sampled from a young man in good health. Sequenced material: naive CD8+ T cells sorted from blood. The chain joins TRBV6-5 to TRBJ2-1, with D maybe TRBD1 (8 bases). CDR3: CASSTGGGEQFF. The CDR3 DNA reads TGTGCCAGCAGTACAGGGGGGGGTGAGCAGTTCTTC.